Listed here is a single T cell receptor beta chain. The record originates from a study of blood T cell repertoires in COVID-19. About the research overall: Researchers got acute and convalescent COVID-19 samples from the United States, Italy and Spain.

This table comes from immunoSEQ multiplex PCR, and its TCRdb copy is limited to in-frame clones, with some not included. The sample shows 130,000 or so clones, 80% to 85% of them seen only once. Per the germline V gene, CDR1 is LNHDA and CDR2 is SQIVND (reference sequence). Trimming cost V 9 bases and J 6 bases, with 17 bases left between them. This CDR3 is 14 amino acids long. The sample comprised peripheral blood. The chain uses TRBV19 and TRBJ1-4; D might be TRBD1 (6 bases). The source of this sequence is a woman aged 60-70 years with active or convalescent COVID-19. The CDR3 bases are TGTGCCAGCTCCCTTGGGGGCAAGGATGAAAAACTGTTTTTT. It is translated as CASSLGGKDEKLFF.